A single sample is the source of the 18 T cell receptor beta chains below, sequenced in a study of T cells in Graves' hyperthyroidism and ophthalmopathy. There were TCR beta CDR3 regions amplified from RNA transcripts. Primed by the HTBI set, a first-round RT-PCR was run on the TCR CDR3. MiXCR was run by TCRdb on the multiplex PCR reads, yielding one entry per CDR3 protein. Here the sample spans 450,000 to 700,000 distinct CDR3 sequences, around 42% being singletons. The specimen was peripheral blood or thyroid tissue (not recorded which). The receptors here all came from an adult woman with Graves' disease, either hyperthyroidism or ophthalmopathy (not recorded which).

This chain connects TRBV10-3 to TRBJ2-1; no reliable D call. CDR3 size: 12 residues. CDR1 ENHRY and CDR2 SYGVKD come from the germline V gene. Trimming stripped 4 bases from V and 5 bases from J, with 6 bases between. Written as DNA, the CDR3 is TGTGCCATCAGTGTAGGGAACAATGAGCAGTTCTTC. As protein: CAISVGNNEQFF.

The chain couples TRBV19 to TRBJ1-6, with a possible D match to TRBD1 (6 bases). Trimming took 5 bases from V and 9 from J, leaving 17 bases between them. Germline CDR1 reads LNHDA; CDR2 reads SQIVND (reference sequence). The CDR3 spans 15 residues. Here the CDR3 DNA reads TGTGCCAGTAGTCGTGGGGGCAGGGTTAGTTCACCCCTCCACTTT. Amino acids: CASSRGGRVSSPLHF.

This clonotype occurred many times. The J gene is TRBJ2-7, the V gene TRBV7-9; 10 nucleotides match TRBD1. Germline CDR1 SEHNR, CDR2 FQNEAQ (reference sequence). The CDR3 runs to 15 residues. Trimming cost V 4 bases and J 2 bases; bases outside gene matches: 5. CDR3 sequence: CASSSPDRGAYEQYF. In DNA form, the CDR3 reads TGTGCCAGCAGCTCCCCGGACAGGGGGGCCTACGAGCAGTACTTC.

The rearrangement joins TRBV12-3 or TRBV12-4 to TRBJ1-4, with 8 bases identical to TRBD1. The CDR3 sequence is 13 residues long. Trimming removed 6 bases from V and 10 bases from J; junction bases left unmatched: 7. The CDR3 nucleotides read TGTGCCAGCAGGCCAGGGGGCTCTGGAAAACTGTTTTTT. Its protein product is CASRPGGSGKLFF.

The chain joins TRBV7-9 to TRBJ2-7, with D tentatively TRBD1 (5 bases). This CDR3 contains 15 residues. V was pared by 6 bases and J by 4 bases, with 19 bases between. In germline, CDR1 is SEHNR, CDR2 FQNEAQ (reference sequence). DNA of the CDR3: TGTGCCAGCAGTCCTGACAGTCGATCCCTTTACGAGCAGTACTTC. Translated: CASSPDSRSLYEQYF.

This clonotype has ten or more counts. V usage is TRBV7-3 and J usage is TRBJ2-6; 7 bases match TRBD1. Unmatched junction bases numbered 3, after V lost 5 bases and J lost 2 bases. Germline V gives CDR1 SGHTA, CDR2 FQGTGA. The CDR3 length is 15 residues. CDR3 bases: TGTGCCAGCAGCACCACAGGGGCTGGGGCCAACGTCCTGACTTTC. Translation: CASSTTGAGANVLTF. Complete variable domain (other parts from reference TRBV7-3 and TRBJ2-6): GAGVSQTPSNKVTEKGKYVELRCDPISGHTALYWYRQSLGQGPEFLIYFQGTGAADDSGLPNDRFFAVRPEGSVSTLKIQRTERGDSAVYLCASSTTGAGANVLTFGAGSRLTVL.

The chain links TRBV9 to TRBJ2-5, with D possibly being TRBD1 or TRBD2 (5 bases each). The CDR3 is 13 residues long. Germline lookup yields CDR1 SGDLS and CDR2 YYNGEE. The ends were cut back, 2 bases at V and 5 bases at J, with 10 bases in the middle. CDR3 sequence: CASSVPGAETQYF. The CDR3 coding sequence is TGTGCCAGCAGCGTTCCCGGGGCGGAGACCCAGTACTTC.

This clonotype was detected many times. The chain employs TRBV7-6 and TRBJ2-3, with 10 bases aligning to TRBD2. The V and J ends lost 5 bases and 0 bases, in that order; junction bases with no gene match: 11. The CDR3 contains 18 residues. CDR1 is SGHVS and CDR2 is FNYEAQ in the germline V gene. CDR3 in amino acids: CASSSRVAGGTSTDTQYF. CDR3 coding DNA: TGTGCCAGCAGCAGCCGGGTAGCGGGGGGTACTAGCACAGATACGCAGTATTTT.

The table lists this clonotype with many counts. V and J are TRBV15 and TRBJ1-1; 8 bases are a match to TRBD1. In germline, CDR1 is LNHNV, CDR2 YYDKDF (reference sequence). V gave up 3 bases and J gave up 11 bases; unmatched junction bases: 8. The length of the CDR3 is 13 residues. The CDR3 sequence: CATSSSDRGLAFF. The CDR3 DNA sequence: TGTGCCACCAGCAGTAGTGACAGGGGCCTGGCTTTCTTT.

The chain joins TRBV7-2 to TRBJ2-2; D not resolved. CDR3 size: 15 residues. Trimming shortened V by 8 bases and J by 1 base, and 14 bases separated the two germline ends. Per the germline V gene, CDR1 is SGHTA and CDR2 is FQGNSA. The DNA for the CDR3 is TGTGCCAGCTGTGCCCCCGGGCTGAACACCGGGGAGCTGTTTTTT. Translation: CASCAPGLNTGELFF.

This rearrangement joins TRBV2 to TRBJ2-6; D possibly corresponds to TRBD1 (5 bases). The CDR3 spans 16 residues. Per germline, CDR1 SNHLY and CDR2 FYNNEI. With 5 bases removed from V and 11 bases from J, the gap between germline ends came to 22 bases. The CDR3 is CASSPQGRQPGYVLTF. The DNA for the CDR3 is TGTGCCAGCAGTCCGCAGGGTAGACAGCCCGGTTACGTCCTGACTTTC.

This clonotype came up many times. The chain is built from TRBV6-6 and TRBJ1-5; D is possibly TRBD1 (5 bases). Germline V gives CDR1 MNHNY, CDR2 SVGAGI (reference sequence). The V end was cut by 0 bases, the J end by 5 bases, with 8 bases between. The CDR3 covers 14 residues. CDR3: CASSYSRGYQPQHF. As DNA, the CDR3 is TGTGCCAGCAGTTACTCGAGGGGTTATCAGCCCCAGCATTTT.

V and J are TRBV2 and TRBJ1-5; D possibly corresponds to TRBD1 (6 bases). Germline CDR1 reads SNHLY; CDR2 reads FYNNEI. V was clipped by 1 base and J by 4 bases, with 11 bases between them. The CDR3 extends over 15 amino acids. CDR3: CASSEVVGQNQPQHF. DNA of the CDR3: TGTGCCAGCAGTGAAGTGGTGGGACAAAATCAGCCCCAGCATTTT.

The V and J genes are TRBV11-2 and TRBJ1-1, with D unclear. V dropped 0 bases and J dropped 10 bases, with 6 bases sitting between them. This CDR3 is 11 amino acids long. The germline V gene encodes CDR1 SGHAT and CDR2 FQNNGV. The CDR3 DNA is TGTGCCAGCAGCTTAGATTTGCGAGCTTTCTTT. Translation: CASSLDLRAFF.

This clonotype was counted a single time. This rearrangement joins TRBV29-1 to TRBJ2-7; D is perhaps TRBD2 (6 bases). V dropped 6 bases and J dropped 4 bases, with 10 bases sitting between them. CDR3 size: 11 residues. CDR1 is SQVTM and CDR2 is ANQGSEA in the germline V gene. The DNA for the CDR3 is TGCAGCGTCGACGGGACTTACGAGCAGTACTTC. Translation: CSVDGTYEQYF.

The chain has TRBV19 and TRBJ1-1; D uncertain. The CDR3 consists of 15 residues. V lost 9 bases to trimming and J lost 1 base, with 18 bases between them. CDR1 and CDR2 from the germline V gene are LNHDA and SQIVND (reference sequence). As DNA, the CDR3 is TGTGCCAGCCAACGACCTGGCTCGGGGAACACTGAAGCTTTCTTT. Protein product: CASQRPGSGNTEAFF.

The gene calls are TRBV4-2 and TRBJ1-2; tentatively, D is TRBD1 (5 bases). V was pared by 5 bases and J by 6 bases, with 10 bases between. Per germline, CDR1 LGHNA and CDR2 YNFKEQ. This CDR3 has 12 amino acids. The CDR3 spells CASSGGINGYTF. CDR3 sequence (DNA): TGTGCCAGCAGCGGGGGAATAAATGGCTACACCTTC.

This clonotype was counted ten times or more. In nucleotides, the CDR3 is TGCGCCAGCAGCTTGGAAGCGGGGGAGACCCAGTACTTC. Its protein is CASSLEAGETQYF. The chain links TRBV5-1 to TRBJ2-5; 7 nucleotides line up with TRBD2. The CDR3 spans 13 residues. V trimming: 0 bases; J trimming: 5 bases; junction bases outside the gene matches: 1. From germline, CDR1 is SGHRS and CDR2 YFSETQ.